This passage covers 21 T cell receptor beta chains from one sample sequenced in a study of Ad26.COV2.S vaccination and SARS-CoV-2 variants. Specified treatment: roughly 18 received Ad26.COV2.S at low or high dose, single or two shots; 5 received placebo; per-sample allocation not given. Sampling occurred on day 63 after the first vaccine or placebo injection. The method was immunoSEQ multiplex PCR; TCRdb's version includes in-frame clones alone and lacks a portion of them. This repertoire shows more than 400,000 clones, about 90% found once; its top ten account for around 1.7%. The source material was peripheral blood, sampled in a trial of Ad26.COV2.S vaccine versus placebo. Receptors originate from a person between 18 and 65 years old who received the Ad26.COV2.S COVID-19 vaccine or a placebo.

This chain connects TRBV4-1 to TRBJ2-1; 14 bases line up with TRBD2. Per the germline V gene, CDR1 is MGHRA and CDR2 is YSYEKL. The CDR3 has 20 residues. V lost 1 base, J lost 0 bases, and 8 bases stayed unmatched. CDR3 nucleotides: TGCGCCAGCAGCCAAGGAGGGACTAGCGGGGGAAGGAGCTCCTACAATGAGCAGTTCTTC. Its translation: CASSQGGTSGGRSSYNEQFF.

This chain links TRBV30 with TRBJ2-7; D remains ambiguous. V lost 8 bases, J lost 3 bases, and 17 bases lay in between. The CDR3 is made up of 13 amino acids. The germline CDR1 and CDR2 sequences are GTSNPN and SVGIG (reference sequence). The CDR3 region is CAGEHRAGYEQYF. The DNA for the CDR3 is TGTGCCGGGGAACACCGGGCCGGCTACGAGCAGTACTTC. The full variable domain, in which reference TRBV30 and TRBJ2-7 provide the parts outside the CDR3, is SQTIHQWPATLVQPVGSPLSLECTVEGTSNPNLYWYRQAAGRGLQLLFYSVGIGQISSEVPQNLSASRPQDRQFILSSKKLLLSDSGFYLCAGEHRAGYEQYFGPGTRLTVT.

The gene calls are TRBV6-5 and TRBJ2-1; possible D gene TRBD1, 8 bases. The germline V and J ends were trimmed by 6 bases and 4 bases, with 16 bases remaining between them. The germline CDR1 and CDR2 sequences are MNHEY and SVGAGI. This CDR3 has 15 residues. The CDR3 sequence is CASREGGDRYNEQFF. The CDR3 DNA sequence: TGTGCCAGCAGAGAGGGGGGGGACAGGTACAATGAGCAGTTCTTC.

V is TRBV6-5 and J is TRBJ2-7, with 7 bases that match TRBD2. V was pared by 5 bases and J by 0 bases, with 1 base of the junction left unmatched. Germline CDR1 is MNHEY and CDR2 is SVGAGI. This CDR3 region has 13 residues. CDR3 sequence: CASSTGGSYEQYF. Written as DNA, the CDR3 is TGTGCCAGCAGTACGGGGGGCTCCTACGAGCAGTACTTC.

This chain connects TRBV7-2 to TRBJ2-5; a possible D gene is TRBD2 (5 bases). V was clipped by 6 bases and J by 1 base, with 15 bases between them. Germline V gene sequence: CDR1 SGHTA, CDR2 FQGNSA. The CDR3 is 15 amino acids. The CDR3 bases are TGTGCCAGCAGACTAGAGTTGGCAGTCCAAGAGACCCAGTACTTC. Translated, it gives CASRLELAVQETQYF.

This rearrangement joins TRBV21-1 to TRBJ1-2. TRBV21-1 is assigned pseudogene status. The CDR3 consists of 16 residues. Here the CDR3 DNA reads TGTGCCAGCTTATGGAGACGGAGCCGCTTAATCTATGGCTACACCTTC. Its protein product is CASLWRRSRLIYGYTF.

This chain connects TRBV19 to TRBJ2-7; 7 positions match TRBD1. The CDR3 is 14 residues long. V lost 3 bases, J lost 6 bases, and 8 bases stayed unmatched. Looked up from germline, CDR1 is LNHDA and CDR2 is SQIVND (reference sequence). The CDR3 protein is CASSISTGLGEQYF. In nucleotides, the CDR3 is TGTGCCAGTAGTATCTCGACAGGGTTAGGCGAGCAGTACTTC.

The chain joins TRBV9 to TRBJ2-1; TRBD1 aligns across 12 bases. The CDR3 extends over 14 amino acids. The V segment lost 2 bases and the J segment 9 bases; nucleotides outside the gene matches: 3. CDR1 SGDLS and CDR2 YYNGEE come from the germline V gene. CDR3: CASSVGTGGFEQFF. Written as DNA, the CDR3 is TGTGCCAGCAGCGTGGGGACAGGGGGCTTTGAGCAGTTCTTC.

V gene TRBV19 combines with J gene TRBJ1-1; 10 bases are a match to TRBD1. This CDR3 is 17 amino acids long. The germline V gene has CDR1 LNHDA and CDR2 SQIVND (reference sequence). The V segment lost 8 bases and the J segment 3 bases; nucleotides outside the gene matches: 15. CDR3 region: CASVRDRGFGVDTEAFF. For the CDR3, the DNA is TGTGCCAGTGTCCGGGACAGGGGATTTGGGGTGGACACTGAAGCTTTCTTT.

The chain links TRBV11-2 to TRBJ1-1, with D unclear. Deletions cut 5 bases from V and 0 bases from J, with 13 bases between. CDR3 length: 15 residues. Germline V lookup: CDR1 SGHAT, CDR2 FQNNGV. The CDR3, as DNA: TGTGCCAGCAGCACCCGGACCGTCGTGAACACTGAAGCTTTCTTT. Protein product: CASSTRTVVNTEAFF.

V gene TRBV30 combines with J gene TRBJ2-1; 7 bases are a match to TRBD1. With V trimmed by 2 bases and J by 0 bases, 4 bases remained unmatched. The CDR3 runs to 15 residues. Germline-derived CDR1 and CDR2 are GTSNPN and SVGIG (reference sequence). The CDR3 region has the DNA TGTGCCTGGAGTAGGGGGCCCAGCTCCTACAATGAGCAGTTCTTC. It translates to CAWSRGPSSYNEQFF.

This sequence joins TRBV21-1 and TRBJ1-3. TRBV21-1 is a listed pseudogene. The CDR3 covers 18 residues. The CDR3 sequence is CASSIGAPLAISGNTIYF. For the CDR3, the DNA is TGTGCCAGCAGCATTGGGGCACCATTAGCGATCTCTGGAAACACCATATATTTT.

The V call is TRBV30, the J call TRBJ1-4; 8 bases are shared with TRBD1. The J segment lost 2 bases and the V segment lost 2 bases, leaving 4 bases of the junction unmatched. Germline CDR1 and CDR2: GTSNPN and SVGIG (reference sequence). There are 15 residues in the CDR3. The CDR3 here is CAWSPNRGTNEKLFF. The CDR3 bases are TGTGCCTGGAGTCCAAACAGGGGGACTAATGAAAAACTGTTTTTT. Combining the CDR3 with reference TRBV30 and TRBJ1-4 gives the whole variable domain SQTIHQWPATLVQPVGSPLSLECTVEGTSNPNLYWYRQAAGRGLQLLFYSVGIGQISSEVPQNLSASRPQDRQFILSSKKLLLSDSGFYLCAWSPNRGTNEKLFFGSGTQLSVL.

This sequence joins TRBV5-1 and TRBJ1-3; 7 nucleotides line up with TRBD1. The CDR3 spans 15 residues. Germline assignment: CDR1 SGHRS and CDR2 YFSETQ. Losses at the gene ends were 3 bases for V and 0 bases for J; bases not matched to a gene: 3. This CDR3 reads CASSSGQVSGNTIYF. CDR3 nucleotide sequence: TGCGCCAGCAGCTCTGGACAGGTCTCTGGAAACACCATATATTTT.

The chain links TRBV19 to TRBJ1-5, with D hard to call. Germline lookup yields CDR1 LNHDA and CDR2 SQIVND (reference sequence). V lost 3 bases, J lost 0 bases, and 9 bases lay in between. The CDR3 length is 15 residues. CDR3 DNA: TGTGCCAGTAGTATCACAGATTATAGCAATCAGCCCCAGCATTTT. This encodes CASSITDYSNQPQHF.

This chain joins TRBV12-3 or TRBV12-4 and TRBJ2-1; D unresolved. The V end was cut by 6 bases, the J end by 3 bases, with 9 bases between. This CDR3 is 13 amino acids long. As DNA, the CDR3 is TGTGCCAGCAGGCGGCCTAGCTACAATGAGCAGTTCTTC. Its translation is CASRRPSYNEQFF.

CDR3 bases: TGTGCCAGCAGCTTGTCGGCGGGGGATACAGATACGCAGTATTTT. Translation gives CASSLSAGDTDTQYF. The genes are TRBV7-2 and TRBJ2-3, with TRBD2 identical over 7 bases. The trim removed 3 bases at V and 3 bases at J, leaving 6 bases unmatched. CDR1 is SGHTA and CDR2 is FQGNSA in the germline V gene. The CDR3 has 15 amino acids.

This chain links TRBV5-1 with TRBJ1-6; possible D gene TRBD1, 5 bases. Looked up from germline, CDR1 is SGHRS and CDR2 is YFSETQ. The length of the CDR3 is 15 residues. Trimming shortened V by 6 bases and J by 6 bases, and 16 bases separated the two germline ends. CDR3 amino acids: CASNPFGGSNSPLHF. The CDR3 bases are TGCGCCAGCAACCCCTTTGGGGGGAGTAATTCACCCCTCCACTTT.

The chain employs TRBV4-3 and TRBJ2-1; D gene ambiguous. This CDR3 is built from 14 residues. V dropped 1 base and J dropped 10 bases, with 14 bases sitting between them. The germline gives CDR1 LGHNA, CDR2 YSLEER. The CDR3, as DNA: TGCGCCAGCAGCCAAGCTGGTTCTTTAGAGGAGCAGTTCTTC. Its translation is CASSQAGSLEEQFF.

The V and J genes are TRBV7-9 and TRBJ1-1; the match to TRBD1 covers 7 bases. Germline lookup yields CDR1 SEHNR and CDR2 FQNEAQ (reference sequence). V shed 5 bases, J shed 4 bases, and the junction held 13 bases outside the gene matches. This CDR3 is 16 amino acids long. The CDR3 reads CASSPPPGQRVTEAFF. CDR3 DNA sequence: TGTGCCAGCAGCCCGCCTCCGGGACAGAGGGTCACTGAAGCTTTCTTT.

The rearrangement links TRBV28 to TRBJ1-5, with 7 positions matching TRBD1. From germline, CDR1 is MDHEN and CDR2 SYDVKM. V shed 6 bases, J shed 5 bases, and the junction held 7 bases outside the gene matches. The CDR3 sequence is 14 residues long. The CDR3 protein is CASRRGQIHQPQHF. The CDR3, as DNA: TGTGCCAGCAGACGGGGACAGATACATCAGCCCCAGCATTTT.